This TCR beta chain was retrieved from a study of metastatic and nonmetastatic thyroid tumors. Until they underwent thyroid surgery, no patient had received any treatment. There are many counts of this clone. TCRdb re-analyzed the PCR reads through MiXCR. Altogether 20,000 or so clones are present, about a sixth being singletons, with the ten largest covering under 20%. The CDR3 has 14 residues. The V gene end was trimmed by 3 bases and the J gene end by 0 bases; junction bases not matched to a gene: 1. Germline CDR1 is SGHTA and CDR2 is FQGTGA. This receptor was identified in a female donor with papillary thyroid cancer or a benign thyroid nodule (not recorded which). Some clones in this sample may be carry-over from other donors' samples. The chain is built from TRBV7-3 and TRBJ1-1; 7 nucleotides agree with TRBD1. What was sequenced was blood. The CDR3 nucleotides are TGTGCCAGCAGCTTGACAGGGTTGAACACTGAAGCTTTCTTT. Translating it yields CASSLTGLNTEAFF.